A single TCR beta chain is shown here with its context. Its antigen is still unknown. This specimen comes from a study of cytomegalovirus exposure and HLA in healthy donors. Study findings and constraints: V segments that were indistinguishable, TRBV6-2 and TRBV6-3 among them, were omitted from analysis. The number of N-insertions in an Asian-associated ancestry cluster was reportedly below the approximately 700-donor mean in a later analysis.

Primers for the PCR totalled 60 Vbeta and 13 Jbeta. Clones were sequenced by immunoSEQ multiplex PCR, and TCRdb holds only the in-frame ones, with some missing. The sample has fewer than 200,000 clones; roughly 87% are singletons. The germline V gene has CDR1 LNHDA and CDR2 SQIVND (reference sequence). There are 13 residues in the CDR3. Trimming took 7 bases from V and 4 from J; bases not matched to a gene: 2. The chain is built from TRBV19 and TRBJ1-5; 9 bases line up with TRBD1. Sequenced sample: PBMCs. This receptor was identified in a woman aged 50 to 65 in good health and CMV-seronegative. As DNA, the CDR3 is TGTGCCAGTACCGACAGGGGGAATCAGCCCCAGCATTTT. Translation: CASTDRGNQPQHF.